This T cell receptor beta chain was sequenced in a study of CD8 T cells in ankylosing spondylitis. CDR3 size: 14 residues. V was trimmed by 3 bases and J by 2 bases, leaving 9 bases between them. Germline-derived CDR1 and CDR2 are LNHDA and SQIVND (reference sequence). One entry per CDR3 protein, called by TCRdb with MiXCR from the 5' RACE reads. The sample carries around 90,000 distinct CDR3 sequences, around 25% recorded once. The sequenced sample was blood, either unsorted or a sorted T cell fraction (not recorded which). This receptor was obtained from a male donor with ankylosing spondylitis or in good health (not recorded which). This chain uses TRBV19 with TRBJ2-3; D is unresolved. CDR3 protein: CASSIDSNTDTQYF. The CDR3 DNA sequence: TGTGCCAGTAGTATCGACTCCAACACAGATACGCAGTATTTT.